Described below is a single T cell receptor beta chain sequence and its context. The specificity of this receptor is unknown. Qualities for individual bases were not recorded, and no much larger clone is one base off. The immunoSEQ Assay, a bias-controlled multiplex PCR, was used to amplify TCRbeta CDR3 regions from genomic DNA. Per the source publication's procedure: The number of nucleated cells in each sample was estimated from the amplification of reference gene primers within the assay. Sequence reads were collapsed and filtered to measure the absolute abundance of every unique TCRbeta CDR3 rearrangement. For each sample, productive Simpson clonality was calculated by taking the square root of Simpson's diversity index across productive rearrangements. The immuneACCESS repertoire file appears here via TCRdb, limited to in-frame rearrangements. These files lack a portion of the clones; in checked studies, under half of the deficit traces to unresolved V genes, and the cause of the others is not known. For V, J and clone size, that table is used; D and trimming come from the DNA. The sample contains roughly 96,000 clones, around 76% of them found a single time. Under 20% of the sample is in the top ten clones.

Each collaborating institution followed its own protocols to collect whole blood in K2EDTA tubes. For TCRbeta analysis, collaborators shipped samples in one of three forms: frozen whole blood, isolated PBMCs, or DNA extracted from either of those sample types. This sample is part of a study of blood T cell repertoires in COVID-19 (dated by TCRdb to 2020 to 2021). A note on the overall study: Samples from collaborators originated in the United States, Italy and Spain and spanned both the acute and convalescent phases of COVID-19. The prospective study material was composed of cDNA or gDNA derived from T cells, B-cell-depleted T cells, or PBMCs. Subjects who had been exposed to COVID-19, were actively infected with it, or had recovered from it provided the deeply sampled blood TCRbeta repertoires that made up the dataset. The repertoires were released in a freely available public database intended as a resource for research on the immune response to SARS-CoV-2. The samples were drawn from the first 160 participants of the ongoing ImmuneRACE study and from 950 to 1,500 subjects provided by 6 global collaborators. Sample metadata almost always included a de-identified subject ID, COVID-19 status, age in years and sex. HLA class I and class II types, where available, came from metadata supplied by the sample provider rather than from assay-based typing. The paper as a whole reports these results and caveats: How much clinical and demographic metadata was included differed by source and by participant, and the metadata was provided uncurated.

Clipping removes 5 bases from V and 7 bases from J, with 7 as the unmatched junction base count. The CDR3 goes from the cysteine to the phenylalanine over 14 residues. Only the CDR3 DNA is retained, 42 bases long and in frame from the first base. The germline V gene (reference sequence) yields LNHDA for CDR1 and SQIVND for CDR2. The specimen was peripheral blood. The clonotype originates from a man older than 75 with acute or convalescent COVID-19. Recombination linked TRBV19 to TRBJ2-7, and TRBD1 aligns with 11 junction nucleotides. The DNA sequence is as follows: TGTGCCAGTAGTCATGGACAGGGGGCGGGGGAGCAGTACTTC. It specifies CASSHGQGAGEQYF.